The present T cell receptor (beta chain) was sequenced within a study of blood T cell repertoires in COVID-19. Study-wide context: T cells, B-cell-depleted T cells, or PBMCs provided the cDNA or gDNA that served as material.

Sequencing was performed with immunoSEQ multiplex PCR; in TCRdb, only in-frame clones are kept and a portion is missing. The sample gives more than 300,000 clones, around nine tenths of which show up once; more than 0.95% is in the top ten. This clone was found once. The CDR3 length is 16 residues. The junction had 6 bases not matched to a gene; V was cut back by 2 bases and J by 4 bases. Germline values: CDR1 MNHNS, CDR2 SASEGT. The chain employs TRBV6-1 and TRBJ1-4, with TRBD1 matching over 8 bases. The clonotype comes from a woman between 18 and 30 years old who had recovered from COVID-19. Sequencing input: PBMCs or T cells enriched from blood (not recorded which). DNA for the CDR3: TGTGCCAGCAGTGAACGACAGGGGCGATATAATGAAAAACTGTTTTTT. It codes for CASSERQGRYNEKLFF.